This record looks at one T cell receptor beta chain sequence and its context. Its antigen is still unknown. No per-base quality is available; no much larger clone lies one base away. These data are taken from a study of beta chain features in type 1 diabetes (dated by TCRdb to the late 2010s). At the level of the whole study: Mean age, gender distribution, total cell number and subset yield did not differ between patients and healthy donors. A total of some 100,000,000 sorted cells were examined across all samples, and a strong correlation was observed between cell number per subset and RNA yield. In the study, TCRB repertoires of sorted circulating CD4+ T cell subsets from recently diagnosed type 1 diabetes patients were compared with those of matched healthy donors. Regulatory and stem cell-like memory subsets were isolated from only 8 patients and roughly 8 healthy donors, whereas naive and central memory subsets came from all 28 donors.

Each donor gave one peripheral blood draw, averaging approximately 0.11 L, which was collected into heparinised tubes. Naive, central memory, regulatory and stem cell-like memory CD4+ T cells were sorted on a BD FACSAria II using a panel including CD45RO, CCR7, CD25, CD127, CD95 and CD27. Every sorted population had a purity above 98%. PBMCs were isolated right away by Lymphoprep density gradient centrifugation and were stained directly, without culture. So that batch effects would be minimized, each experiment stained and sorted samples in pairs, pairing one healthy donor with one patient. CDR1 and CDR2, looked up from the germline V gene, are SQVTM and ANQGSEA. V gives up 6 bases and J gives up 1 base, and the segment between their germline ends measures 15 bases. From the cysteine through the phenylalanine, the CDR3 covers 14 amino acids. Only CDR3 DNA is held: 42 bases, read in frame from base 1.

Beyond this particular receptor, the publication reports: Type 1 diabetes patients showed a moderate but significant shortening of TCRB CDR3 length in all four CD4+ subsets. Because cDNA rather than genomic DNA was sequenced, highly expressing activated cells could have been over-represented, although no difference in activation and CD3 levels was found between groups. Naive, central memory and regulatory TCRB repertoires appeared to be more alike among patients than among healthy donors. Fewer insertions and more nucleotide deletions at VDJ recombination sites were observed in patients with type 1 diabetes, implying thymic rearrangement abnormalities. Shorter templates might have been favored by PCR, but patient and control samples were amplified and corrected together, so both groups would have been affected equally by any skew. HLA sub-analyses involved small numbers of individuals, so any influence of HLA type on TCRB rearrangement remained unresolved.

All of the isolated RNA was reverse transcribed with the High Capacity cDNA Reverse Transcription Kit, so expressed TCRB transcripts were sequenced. Deep immunoSEQ sequencing was applied to naive, central memory and regulatory T cell samples, giving an average of about 3.6 million total reads per sample. After sorted cells were lysed in RLT buffer, RNA was extracted with DNase-treated RNeasy Micro or Mini kits, with the choice depending on cell number. Each cell subset was processed on its own to prevent cross-contamination, while patient and healthy donor samples were processed together. Using the immunoSEQ multiplex PCR, TCRB sequences were amplified from cDNA into 87-bp fragments spanning the CDR3 region. Sequencing of the amplicons was performed on the Illumina HiSeq platform. On the study's bioinformatics: Synthetic template baselines were used to correct PCR bias computationally, reads within Hamming distance 2 were collapsed, and singletons that could not be merged were discarded. Reads were aligned to IMGT to assign V, D and J genes, CDR3 length, and insertions or deletions at six rearrangement sites. Within each subset, clonotype counts were normalized to sorted cell number, and only after that were true diversity and Gini coefficients computed with the tcR R package. The overlap coefficient, calculated on TCRB nucleotide sequences, was used to quantify repertoire sharing. TCRdb stores this immuneACCESS table with in-frame sequences only. Part of the clones is absent; in the studies checked, under half of the shortfall reflects unresolved V genes, and no reason is known for the rest. V and J calls and clone size come straight from that table; D and trimming were deduced from the DNA. A total of 250,000 to 300,000 clones appear in this sample, 8% of them only once. Clones ranked in the top ten supply more than 0.8% of the sample.

Sequenced input: central memory CD4+ T cells from blood. The source of this sequence is a woman aged 18-29 years in good health. The chain employs TRBV29-1 and TRBJ1-1; TRBD1 is possibly the D segment (5 matching bases). The DNA is as follows: TGCAGCGTCCAGGGCCAGGGAGGGAACACTGAAGCTTTCTTT. Its coded protein is CSVQGQGGNTEAFF.